The rows below give T cell receptor beta chains drawn from one sample of a study of cytomegalovirus exposure and HLA in healthy donors. Assay: immunoSEQ multiplex PCR; the TCRdb copy retains only in-frame clones and omits some. This sample has around 190,000 clones, with approximately 80% found just once. The sequenced material came from PBMCs. The receptors come from a young woman in good health and CMV-seronegative. CDR3s include the opening cysteine and the closing phenylalanine or tryptophan. Each record gives: V gene, J gene, CDR3 length, D gene, CDR3 protein, CDR3 DNA. D genes are given only for firm matches.

>TRBV7-9|TRBJ1-6|15|NA
CASRSGSPDNSPLHF
TGTGCCAGCAGATCGGGTAGCCCCGATAATTCACCCCTCCACTTT
>TRBV6-5|TRBJ2-7|14|TRBD2
CASSYGGGAYEQYF
TGTGCCAGCAGTTATGGCGGGGGGGCCTACGAGCAGTACTTC
>TRBV5-1|TRBJ2-7|16|TRBD2
CASSPIWTSGVYEQYF
TGCGCCAGCAGCCCGATCTGGACTAGCGGGGTCTACGAGCAGTACTTC
>TRBV4-1|TRBJ2-3|15|NA
CASSRRLDPTDTQYF
TGCGCCAGCAGCCGTAGACTAGACCCCACAGATACGCAGTATTTT
>TRBV7-8|TRBJ1-5|16|TRBD1
CASSLARTGQGQPQHF
TGTGCCAGCAGCTTAGCCAGGACAGGGCAGGGTCAGCCCCAGCATTTT
>TRBV7-9|TRBJ1-1|15|NA
CASSRTAGKNTEAFF
TGTGCCAGCAGCCGTACGGCGGGCAAGAACACTGAAGCTTTCTTT
>TRBV27|TRBJ1-2|15|TRBD1
CASSSKTGVGYGYTF
TGTGCCAGCAGTAGTAAAACAGGGGTAGGGTATGGCTACACCTTC
>TRBV6-4|TRBJ1-2|14|NA
CASTRQDKNYGYPF
TGTGCCAGCACCCGACAGGACAAAAACTATGGCTACCCCTTC
>TRBV5-6|TRBJ1-1|15|NA
CASSLEEREYLEAFF
TGTGCCAGCAGCTTGGAAGAGAGGGAGTATCTTGAAGCTTTCTTT
>TRBV10-3|TRBJ1-4|14|NA
CAISTTEGDEKLFF
TGTGCCATCAGCACGACAGAAGGTGATGAAAAACTGTTTTTT
>TRBV30|TRBJ1-2|11|NA
CAWSVYYGYTF
TGTGCCTGGAGTGTGTATTATGGCTACACCTTC
>TRBV5-1|TRBJ1-3|15|TRBD1
CASSYGQGAGNTIYF
TGCGCCAGCAGCTATGGACAGGGGGCTGGAAACACCATATATTTT
>TRBV7-8|TRBJ2-7|15|NA
CASSLTWETGREQYF
TGTGCCAGCAGCTTAACGTGGGAGACTGGAAGGGAGCAGTACTTC
>TRBV27|TRBJ1-1|15|NA
CASSLIQGGNTEAFF
TGTGCCAGCAGTCTAATACAGGGCGGGAACACTGAAGCTTTCTTT
>TRBV27|TRBJ1-2|14|TRBD1
CASRGTGGNYGYTF
TGTGCCAGCAGGGGGACAGGGGGCAACTATGGCTACACCTTC
>TRBV6-6|TRBJ1-1|12|NA
CASSGSGGAAFF
TGTGCCAGCAGTGGATCGGGGGGGGCGGCTTTCTTT